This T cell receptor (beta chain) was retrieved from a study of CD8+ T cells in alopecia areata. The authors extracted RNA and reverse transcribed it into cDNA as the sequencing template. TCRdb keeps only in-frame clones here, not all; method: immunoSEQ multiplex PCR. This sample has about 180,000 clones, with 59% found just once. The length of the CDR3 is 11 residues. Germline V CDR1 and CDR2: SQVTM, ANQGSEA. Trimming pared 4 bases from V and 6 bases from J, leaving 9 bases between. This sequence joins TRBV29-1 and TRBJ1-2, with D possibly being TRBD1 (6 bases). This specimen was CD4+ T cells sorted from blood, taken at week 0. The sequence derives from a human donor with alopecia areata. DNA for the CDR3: TGCAGCGTTGTTGCAGGGGATGGCTACACCTTC. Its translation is CSVVAGDGYTF. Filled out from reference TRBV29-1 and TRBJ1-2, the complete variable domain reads SAVISQKPSRDICQRGTSLTIQCQVDSQVTMMFWYRQQPGQSLTLIATANQGSEATYESGFVIDKFPISRPNLTFSTLTVSNMSPEDSSIYLCSVVAGDGYTFGSGTRLTVV.